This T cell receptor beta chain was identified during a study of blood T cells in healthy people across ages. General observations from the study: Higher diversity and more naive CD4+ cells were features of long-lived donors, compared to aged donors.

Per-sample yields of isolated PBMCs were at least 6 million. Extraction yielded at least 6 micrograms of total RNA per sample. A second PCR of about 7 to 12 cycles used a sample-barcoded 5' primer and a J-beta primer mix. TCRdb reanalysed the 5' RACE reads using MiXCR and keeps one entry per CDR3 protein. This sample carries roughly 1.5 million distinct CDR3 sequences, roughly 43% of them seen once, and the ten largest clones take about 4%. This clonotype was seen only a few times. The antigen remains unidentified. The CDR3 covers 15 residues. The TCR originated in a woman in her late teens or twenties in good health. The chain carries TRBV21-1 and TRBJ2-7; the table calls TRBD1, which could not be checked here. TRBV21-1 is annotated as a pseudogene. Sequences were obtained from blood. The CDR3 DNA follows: TGTGCCAGCAGCAAAGCGAGGAAAGGGTCCTCCGAGCAGTACTTC. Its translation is CASSKARKGSSEQYF.